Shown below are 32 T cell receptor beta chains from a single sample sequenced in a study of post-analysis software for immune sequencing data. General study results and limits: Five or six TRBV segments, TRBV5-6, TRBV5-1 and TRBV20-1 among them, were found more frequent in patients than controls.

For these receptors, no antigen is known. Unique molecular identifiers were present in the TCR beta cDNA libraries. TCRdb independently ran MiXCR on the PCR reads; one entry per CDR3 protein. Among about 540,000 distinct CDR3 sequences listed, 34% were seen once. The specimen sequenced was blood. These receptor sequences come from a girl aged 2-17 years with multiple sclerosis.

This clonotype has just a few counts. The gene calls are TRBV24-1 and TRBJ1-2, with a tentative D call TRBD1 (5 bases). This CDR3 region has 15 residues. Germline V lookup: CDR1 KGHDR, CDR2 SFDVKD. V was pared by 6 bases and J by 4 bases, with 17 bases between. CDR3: CATSLGTPEVYGYTF. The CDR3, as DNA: TGTGCCACCAGTTTAGGGACCCCGGAGGTCTATGGCTACACCTTC.

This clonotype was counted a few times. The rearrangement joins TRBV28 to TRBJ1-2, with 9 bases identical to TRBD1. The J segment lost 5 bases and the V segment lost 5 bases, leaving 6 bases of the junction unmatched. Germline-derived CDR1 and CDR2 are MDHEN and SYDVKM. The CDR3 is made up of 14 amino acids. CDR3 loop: CASSEGTGRYGYTF. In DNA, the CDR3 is TGTGCCAGCAGTGAGGGGACAGGGAGGTATGGCTACACCTTC.

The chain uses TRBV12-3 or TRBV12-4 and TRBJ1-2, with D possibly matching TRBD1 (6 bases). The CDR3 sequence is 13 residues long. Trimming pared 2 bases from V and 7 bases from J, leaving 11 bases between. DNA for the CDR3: TGTGCCAGCAGTTTACGGGGGCGTTTTGGCTACACCTTC. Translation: CASSLRGRFGYTF.

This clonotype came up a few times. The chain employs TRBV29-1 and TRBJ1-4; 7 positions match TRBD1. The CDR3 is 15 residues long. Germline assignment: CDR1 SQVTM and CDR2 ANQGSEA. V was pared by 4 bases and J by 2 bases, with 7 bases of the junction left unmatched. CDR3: CSVGPDRETNEKLFF. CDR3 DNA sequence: TGCAGCGTTGGCCCCGACAGGGAGACTAATGAAAAACTGTTTTTT.

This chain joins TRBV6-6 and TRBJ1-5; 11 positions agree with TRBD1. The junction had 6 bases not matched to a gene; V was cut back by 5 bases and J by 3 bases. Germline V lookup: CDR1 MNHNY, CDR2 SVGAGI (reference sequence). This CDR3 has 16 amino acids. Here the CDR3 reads CASSPGTGGNNQPQHF. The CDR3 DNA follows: TGTGCCAGCAGTCCCGGGACAGGGGGTAACAATCAGCCCCAGCATTTT.

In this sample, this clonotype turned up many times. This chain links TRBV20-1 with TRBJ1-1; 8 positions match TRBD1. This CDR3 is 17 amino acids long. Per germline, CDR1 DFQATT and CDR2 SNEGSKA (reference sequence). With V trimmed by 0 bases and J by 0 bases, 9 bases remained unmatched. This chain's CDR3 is CSARDLSTGGLNTEAFF. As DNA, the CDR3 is TGCAGTGCTAGAGATCTTAGTACAGGGGGTCTGAACACTGAAGCTTTCTTT.

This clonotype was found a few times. The CDR3 DNA follows: TGTGCCAGCAGTGAAGCCCTCGGATATACCTACGAGCAGTACTTC. Its protein is CASSEALGYTYEQYF. The chain joins TRBV6-1 to TRBJ2-7; no clear D gene. The V gene lost 0 bases and the J gene lost 2 bases, with 11 bases spanning the gap. The V gene's germline CDR1 is MNHNS and CDR2 SASEGT. This CDR3 has 15 residues.

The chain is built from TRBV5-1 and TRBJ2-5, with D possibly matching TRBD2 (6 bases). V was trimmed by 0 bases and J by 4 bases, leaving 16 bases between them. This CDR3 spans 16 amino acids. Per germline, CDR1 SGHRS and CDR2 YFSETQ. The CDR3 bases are TGCGCCAGCAGCTTGGATCCCATTAGCGGCGGAGAGACCCAGTACTTC. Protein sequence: CASSLDPISGGETQYF.

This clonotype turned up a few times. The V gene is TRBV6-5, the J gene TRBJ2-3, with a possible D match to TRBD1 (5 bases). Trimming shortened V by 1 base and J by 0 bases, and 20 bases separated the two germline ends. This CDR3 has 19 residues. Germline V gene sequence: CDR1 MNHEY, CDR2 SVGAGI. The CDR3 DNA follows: TGTGCCAGCAGTTACTGGGGCAGGCAGGGCGAGCTGAGCACAGATACGCAGTATTTT. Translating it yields CASSYWGRQGELSTDTQYF.

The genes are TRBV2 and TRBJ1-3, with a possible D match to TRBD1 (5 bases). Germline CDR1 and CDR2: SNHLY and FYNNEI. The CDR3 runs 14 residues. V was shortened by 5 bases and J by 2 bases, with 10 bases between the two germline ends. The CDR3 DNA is TGTGCCAGCAGTACAGGAGCCCCTGGAAACACCATATATTTT. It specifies CASSTGAPGNTIYF.

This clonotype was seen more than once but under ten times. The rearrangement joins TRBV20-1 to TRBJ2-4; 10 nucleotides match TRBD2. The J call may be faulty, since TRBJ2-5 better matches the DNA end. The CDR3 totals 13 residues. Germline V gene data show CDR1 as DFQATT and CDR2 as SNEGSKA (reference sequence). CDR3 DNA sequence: TGCAGTGCTGGGGGGACTAGCGCGGAGACCCAGTACTTC. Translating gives CSAGGTSAETQYF.

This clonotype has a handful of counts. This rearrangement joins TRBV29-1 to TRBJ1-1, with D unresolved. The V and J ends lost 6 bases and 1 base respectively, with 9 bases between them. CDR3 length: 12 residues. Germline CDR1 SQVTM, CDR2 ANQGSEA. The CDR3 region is CSVADPNTEAFF. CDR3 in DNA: TGCAGCGTAGCCGACCCGAACACTGAAGCTTTCTTT.

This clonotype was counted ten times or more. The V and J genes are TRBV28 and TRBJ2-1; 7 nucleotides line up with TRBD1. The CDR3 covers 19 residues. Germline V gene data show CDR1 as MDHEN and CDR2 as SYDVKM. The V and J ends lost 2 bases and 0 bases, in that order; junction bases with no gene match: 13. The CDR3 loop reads CASSLTPSSTGSSYNEQFF. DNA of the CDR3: TGTGCCAGCAGTTTAACCCCTTCGTCGACAGGGAGCTCCTACAATGAGCAGTTCTTC.

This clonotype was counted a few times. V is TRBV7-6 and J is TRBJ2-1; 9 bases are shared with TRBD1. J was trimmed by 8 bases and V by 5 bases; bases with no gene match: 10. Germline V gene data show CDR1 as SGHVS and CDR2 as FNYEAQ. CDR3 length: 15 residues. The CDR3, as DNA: TGTGCCAGCAGCACTTCCGGGACAGGGACCGATGAGCAGTTCTTC. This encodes CASSTSGTGTDEQFF.

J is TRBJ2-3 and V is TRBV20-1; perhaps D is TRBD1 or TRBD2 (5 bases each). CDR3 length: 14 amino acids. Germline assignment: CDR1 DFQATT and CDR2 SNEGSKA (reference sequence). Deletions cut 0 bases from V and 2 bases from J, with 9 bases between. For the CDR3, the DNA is TGCAGTGCTAGAGATACCGGGGCCACAGATACGCAGTATTTT. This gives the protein CSARDTGATDTQYF.

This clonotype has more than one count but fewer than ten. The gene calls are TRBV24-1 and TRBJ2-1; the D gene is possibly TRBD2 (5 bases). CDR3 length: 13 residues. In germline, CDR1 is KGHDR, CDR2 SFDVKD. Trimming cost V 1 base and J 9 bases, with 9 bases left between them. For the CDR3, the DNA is TGTGCCACCAGTGATTTAGACGGAGGTGAGCAGTTCTTC. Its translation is CATSDLDGGEQFF.

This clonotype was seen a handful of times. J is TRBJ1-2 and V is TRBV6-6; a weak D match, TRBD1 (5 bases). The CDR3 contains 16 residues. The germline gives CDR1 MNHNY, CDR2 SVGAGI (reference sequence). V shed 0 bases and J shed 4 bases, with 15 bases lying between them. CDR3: CASSYSQGHTLYGYTF. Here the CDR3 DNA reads TGTGCCAGCAGTTACTCGCAGGGCCATACCCTCTATGGCTACACCTTC.

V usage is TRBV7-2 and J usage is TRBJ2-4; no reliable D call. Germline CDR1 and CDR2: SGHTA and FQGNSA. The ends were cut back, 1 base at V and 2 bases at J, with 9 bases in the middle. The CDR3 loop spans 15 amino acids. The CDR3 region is CASSLVGTPKNIQYF. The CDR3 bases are TGTGCCAGCAGCTTAGTGGGTACACCCAAAAACATTCAGTACTTC.

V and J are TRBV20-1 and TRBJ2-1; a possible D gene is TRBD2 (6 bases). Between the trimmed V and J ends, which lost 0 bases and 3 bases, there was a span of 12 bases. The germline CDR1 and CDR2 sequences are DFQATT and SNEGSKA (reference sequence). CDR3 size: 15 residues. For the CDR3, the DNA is TGCAGTGCTAGAGATGCCGTGACTAGCTACAATGAGCAGTTCTTC. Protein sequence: CSARDAVTSYNEQFF.

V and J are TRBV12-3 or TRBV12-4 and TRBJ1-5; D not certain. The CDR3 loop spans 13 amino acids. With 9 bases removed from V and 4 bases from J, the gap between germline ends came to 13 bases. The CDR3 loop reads CASAMGGNQPQHF. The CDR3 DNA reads TGTGCCAGTGCGATGGGTGGGAATCAGCCCCAGCATTTT.

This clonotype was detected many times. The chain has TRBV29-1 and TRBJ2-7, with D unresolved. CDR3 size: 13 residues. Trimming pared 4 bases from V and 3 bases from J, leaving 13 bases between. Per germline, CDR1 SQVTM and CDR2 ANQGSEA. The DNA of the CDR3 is TGCAGCGTTGGCGGCAGAAACAGCTACGAGCAGTACTTC. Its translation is CSVGGRNSYEQYF.

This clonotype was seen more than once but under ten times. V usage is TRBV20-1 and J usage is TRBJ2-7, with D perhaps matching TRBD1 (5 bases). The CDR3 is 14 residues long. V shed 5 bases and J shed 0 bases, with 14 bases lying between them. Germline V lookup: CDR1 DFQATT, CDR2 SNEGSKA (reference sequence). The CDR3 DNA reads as TGCAGTGCTCCAGACAGCCGAAGCTCCTACGAGCAGTACTTC. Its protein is CSAPDSRSSYEQYF.

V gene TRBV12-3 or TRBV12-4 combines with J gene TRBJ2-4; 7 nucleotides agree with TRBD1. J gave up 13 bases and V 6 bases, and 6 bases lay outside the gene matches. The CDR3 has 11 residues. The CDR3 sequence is CASSWDSRQYF. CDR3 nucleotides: TGTGCCAGCAGCTGGGACAGCCGGCAGTACTTC.

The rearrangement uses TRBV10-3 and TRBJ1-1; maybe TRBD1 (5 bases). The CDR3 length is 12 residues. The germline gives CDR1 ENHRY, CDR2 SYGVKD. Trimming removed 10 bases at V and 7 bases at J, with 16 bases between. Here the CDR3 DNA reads TGTGCCACGGGTTCGGGGCAGGATGAAGCTTTCTTT. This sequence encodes CATGSGQDEAFF.

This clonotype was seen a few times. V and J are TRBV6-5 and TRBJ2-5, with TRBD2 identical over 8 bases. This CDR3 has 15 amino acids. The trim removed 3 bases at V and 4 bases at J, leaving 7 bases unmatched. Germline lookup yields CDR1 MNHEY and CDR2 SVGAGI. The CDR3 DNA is TGTGCCAGCAGTTATCCCCGGGGGGGCCGAGAGACCCAGTACTTC. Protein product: CASSYPRGGRETQYF.

CDR3 loop: CSAIDSGLGRETQYF. Written as DNA, the CDR3 is TGCAGTGCTATTGATTCGGGACTAGGGCGGGAGACCCAGTACTTC. The gene calls are TRBV20-1 and TRBJ2-5, with 8 positions matching TRBD2. Unmatched junction bases numbered 12, after V lost 4 bases and J lost 5 bases. From germline, CDR1 is DFQATT and CDR2 SNEGSKA (reference sequence). The CDR3 is made up of 15 amino acids.

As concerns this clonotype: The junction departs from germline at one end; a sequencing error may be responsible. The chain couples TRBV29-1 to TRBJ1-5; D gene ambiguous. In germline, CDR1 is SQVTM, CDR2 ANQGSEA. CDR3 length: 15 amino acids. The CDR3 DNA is TGCAGCGTCCGGACCGTCTTTAATAGCAATCAGCCCCGGCATTTT. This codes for CSVRTVFNSNQPRHF.

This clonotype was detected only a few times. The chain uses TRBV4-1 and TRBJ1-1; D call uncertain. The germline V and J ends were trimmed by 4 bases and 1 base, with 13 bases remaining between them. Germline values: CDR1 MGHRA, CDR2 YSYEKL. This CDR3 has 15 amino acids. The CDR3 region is CASSPAGLGNTEAFF. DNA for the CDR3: TGCGCCAGCAGCCCGGCCGGCCTCGGGAACACTGAAGCTTTCTTT.

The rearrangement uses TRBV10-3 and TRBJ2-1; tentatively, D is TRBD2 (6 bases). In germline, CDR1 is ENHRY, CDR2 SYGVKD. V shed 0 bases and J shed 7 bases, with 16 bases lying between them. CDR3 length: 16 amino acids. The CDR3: CAISESGGGGRNEQFF. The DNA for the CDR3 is TGTGCCATCAGTGAGTCCGGGGGTGGGGGACGGAATGAGCAGTTCTTC.

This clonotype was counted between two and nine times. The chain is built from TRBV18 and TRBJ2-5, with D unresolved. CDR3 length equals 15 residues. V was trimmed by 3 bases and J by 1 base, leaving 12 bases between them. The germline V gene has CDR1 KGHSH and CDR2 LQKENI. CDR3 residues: CASSPIGGVQETQYF. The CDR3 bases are TGTGCCAGCTCACCGATAGGTGGGGTCCAAGAGACCCAGTACTTC. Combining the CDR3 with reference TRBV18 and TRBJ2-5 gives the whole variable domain NAGVMQNPRHLVRRRGQEARLRCSPMKGHSHVYWYRQLPEEGLKFMVYLQKENIIDESGMPKERFSAEFPKEGPSILRIQQVVRGDSAAYFCASSPIGGVQETQYFGPGTRLLVL.

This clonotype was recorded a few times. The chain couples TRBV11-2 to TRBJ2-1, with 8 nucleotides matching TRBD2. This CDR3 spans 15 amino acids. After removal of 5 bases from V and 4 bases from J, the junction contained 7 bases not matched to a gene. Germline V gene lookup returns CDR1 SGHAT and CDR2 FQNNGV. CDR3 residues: CASSPPGLAYNEQFF. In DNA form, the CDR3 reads TGTGCCAGCAGCCCCCCCGGACTAGCTTACAATGAGCAGTTCTTC.

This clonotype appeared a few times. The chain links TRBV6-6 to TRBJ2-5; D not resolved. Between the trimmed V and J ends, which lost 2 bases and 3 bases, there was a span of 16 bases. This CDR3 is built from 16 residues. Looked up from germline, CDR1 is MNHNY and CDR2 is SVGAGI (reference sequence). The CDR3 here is CASSYGPSSSEETQYF. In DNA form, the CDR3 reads TGTGCCAGCAGTTACGGTCCGTCCAGCTCGGAAGAGACCCAGTACTTC.